This is a list of T cell receptor beta chains from one sample in a study of blood T cells in healthy people across ages. TCRdb reprocessed the 5' RACE reads via MiXCR and lists one record per CDR3 protein. The table has over 1,500,000 distinct CDR3 sequences, about 39% seen once. The sequenced sample consisted of blood. These receptors were taken from a human donor in good health. CDR3s include the opening cysteine and the closing phenylalanine or tryptophan. D genes are given only for firm matches. Only some rows state a clone size, as once, few, many or a class for expanded clones.

clone size	V gene	D gene	J gene	CDR3 DNA	CDR3 protein
.	TRBV4-2	.	TRBJ2-3	TGTGCCAGCAGCCAAGAATCTTCTGGACCAGATACGCAGTATTTT	CASSQESSGPDTQYF
few	TRBV7-6	.	TRBJ2-7	TGTGCCAGCAGCTTAGTGAATAAGGGGACCTACGAGCAGTACTTC	CASSLVNKGTYEQYF
.	TRBV7-9	.	TRBJ1-1	TGTGCCAGCAGCCTTCCCGGGATCGGGAACACTGAAGCTTTCTTT	CASSLPGIGNTEAFF
.	TRBV5-5	.	TRBJ2-3	TGTGCCAGCAGCTCCGGCGTTGCTAGGCAGTATTTT	CASSSGVARQYF
.	TRBV11-2	.	TRBJ2-2	TGTGCCAGCAGCCTGGGCAGATATAGATTGGACGCGAACACCGGGGAGCTGTTTTTT	CASSLGRYRLDANTGELFF
.	TRBV20-1	TRBD1	TRBJ2-7	TGCAGTGCTAAGACAGGGGGGCTTTACGAGCAGTACTTC	CSAKTGGLYEQYF
.	TRBV20-1	.	TRBJ1-1	TGCAGTGGGGTAGAGGGGCCGAACACTGAAGCTTTCTTT	CSGVEGPNTEAFF
.	TRBV10-3	.	TRBJ1-2	TGTGCCATCAGTGCGGGGAGGGATGGCTACACCTTC	CAISAGRDGYTF
few	TRBV6-5	.	TRBJ1-5	TGTGCCAGCAGTTACGGGAGACCGAGTATCAATAGGCCCCAGCATTTT	CASSYGRPSINRPQHF
.	TRBV20-1	TRBD2	TRBJ2-1	TGCAGTGCTAGATCCCTAGGGTCTAGCGGGGACCACAATGAGCAGTTCTTC	CSARSLGSSGDHNEQFF